What follows describes a single T cell receptor (beta chain). The antigen it recognizes is unknown. Base qualities are not at hand, and no much larger clone is one base apart. Sequences SGHDT (CDR1) and YYEEEE (CDR2) are obtained from the germline V gene. The V end loses 3 bases and the J end loses 2 bases, and a stretch of 15 bases separates them. Counted from cysteine to phenylalanine, this CDR3 has 16 amino acids. The retained sequence is limited to the CDR3, 48 bases, with the frame set at the first base. The sample is drawn from a study of T cell responses to AZD1222 COVID-19 vaccine (dated by TCRdb to about 2021). Looking at the study overall: Because spike-specific TCR depth and breadth did not differ between the two schedules, AZD1222 recipients who got a second dose at roughly 4 weeks were pooled with those who got a second dose at roughly 12 weeks. TCR sequencing was performed for 230 to 250 trial participants, of whom 200 to 220 were given two doses of AZD1222 and approximately 25 were given two doses of MenACWY control vaccine. Enrollment into the trials was organized by age into subgroups of 18-55, 56-69 and 70-plus years, and those subgroups contained around 150, 28 and 57 TCR-sequenced participants, respectively. Summary of the overall study and its limitations: Only five or six AZD1222 recipients were SARS-CoV-2 seropositive at baseline, limiting conclusions about previously exposed vaccinees. Reportedly, almost half of the unique spike-specific TCRs recognized epitopes lying outside the regions that are mutated in the B.1.351 and B.1.1.7 variants. Participants were mostly white British, with more females than males. The authors suggested clonal diversity may have been underestimated. Because no day 14 peak-response samples were available, the repertoires could be characterized only after the peak T cell response. The 56-69-year group was small, and its depth increase did not reach significance, likely because of low power. Spike-specific TCR breadth and depth rose significantly after two AZD1222 doses compared with day 0 and with MenACWY recipients. The whole spike protein was spanned by vaccine-associated CD4 TCRs, and dominant responses were seen in regions 160-218 and 743-854.

The CDR3 regions of human TCRbeta chains were analyzed by immunosequencing. As for how the authors treated the data: Repertoire TCRs were matched against a reference library of SARS-CoV-2-specific TCRs generated with the MIRA antigen-specificity platform. Breadth was defined as the fraction of unique TCRs that were SARS-CoV-2-associated. Depth was defined as the fraction of total T cells that were SARS-CoV-2-associated. Using the MIRA data, each spike-specific TCR was assigned both to the spike region to which the TCR was reactive and to a CD4 or CD8 class. Log10-transformed breadth and depth values were compared by one-way ANOVA with Sidak's multiple comparisons tests. The table comes from immuneACCESS by way of TCRdb, which keeps in-frame sequences with V and J called. Part of the clones is missing from these tables; in studies checked, under half for an unresolved V gene and the rest for unknown reasons. V and J calls and clone size are given by that table; D and trimming were obtained from the DNA. This sample is represented by about 190,000 clones; under 95% of them were singletons. The top ten hold roughly 0.98% of the sample.

In the paper's terms, the time point label means: baseline before first vaccination. Vaccinee samples were obtained from the UK trials COV001 and COV002, which included a single-blind randomized controlled phase 2/3 trial of AZD1222 (ChAdOx1 nCoV-19) in healthy adults. For TCRbeta chain sequencing, PBMC samples were collected from trial participants at day 0 and at day 28 after the second dose. The sequencing used peripheral blood, collected on day 0 of AZD1222 vaccination. The rearrangement combines TRBV5-6 with TRBJ1-3, with no reliable assignment of the D segment. This sequence was found in an adult in good health. Here is the DNA: TGTGCCAGCAGCTCCCCCCGGATTAAAACTGGAAACACCATATATTTT. This encodes CASSSPRIKTGNTIYF.